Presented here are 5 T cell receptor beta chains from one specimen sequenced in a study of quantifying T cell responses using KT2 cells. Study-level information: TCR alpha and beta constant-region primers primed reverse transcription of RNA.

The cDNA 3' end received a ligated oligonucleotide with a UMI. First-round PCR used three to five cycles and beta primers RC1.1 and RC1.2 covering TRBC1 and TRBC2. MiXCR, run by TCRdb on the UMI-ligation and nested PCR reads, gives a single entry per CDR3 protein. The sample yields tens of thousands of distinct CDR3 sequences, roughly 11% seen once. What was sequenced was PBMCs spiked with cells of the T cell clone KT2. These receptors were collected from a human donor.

The CDR3 coding sequence is TGCGCCAGCAGCTTGGCCGGGGGTTTGGATGGCTACACCTTC. This encodes CASSLAGGLDGYTF. This sequence joins TRBV5-1 and TRBJ1-2; D possibly corresponds to TRBD1 (5 bases). V was pared by 0 bases and J by 6 bases, with 12 bases between. The germline gives CDR1 SGHRS, CDR2 YFSETQ. The CDR3 sequence is 14 residues long.

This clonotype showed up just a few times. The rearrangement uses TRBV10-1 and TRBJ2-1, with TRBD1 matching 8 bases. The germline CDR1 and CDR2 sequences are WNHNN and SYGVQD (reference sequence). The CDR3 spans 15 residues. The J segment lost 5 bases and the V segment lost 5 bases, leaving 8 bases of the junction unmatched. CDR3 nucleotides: TGCGCCAGCAGTATTTCAGGGGGCCGAAACAATGAGCAGTTCTTC. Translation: CASSISGGRNNEQFF.

The chain's CDR3 is CSVGLAGAGQYF. DNA for the CDR3: TGCAGCGTTGGACTAGCGGGAGCAGGGCAGTACTTC. The rearrangement links TRBV29-1 to TRBJ2-7; 12 bases align to TRBD2. The CDR3 covers 12 residues. V trimming: 4 bases; J trimming: 9 bases; junction bases outside the gene matches: 4. Germline V lookup: CDR1 SQVTM, CDR2 ANQGSEA.

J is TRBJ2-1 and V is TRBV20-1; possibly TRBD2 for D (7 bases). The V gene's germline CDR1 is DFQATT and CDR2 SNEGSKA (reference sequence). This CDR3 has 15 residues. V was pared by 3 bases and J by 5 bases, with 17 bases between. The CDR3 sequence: CSASVLRGGHNEQFF. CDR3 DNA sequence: TGCAGTGCTAGCGTCTTGCGCGGGGGCCACAATGAGCAGTTCTTC.

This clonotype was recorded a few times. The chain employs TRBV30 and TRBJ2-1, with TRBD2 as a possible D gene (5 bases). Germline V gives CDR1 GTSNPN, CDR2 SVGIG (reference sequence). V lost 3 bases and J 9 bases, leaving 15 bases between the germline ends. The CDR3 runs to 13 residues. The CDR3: CAWSSTRSTEQFF. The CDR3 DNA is TGTGCCTGGAGCTCCACTAGGTCTACTGAGCAGTTCTTC.